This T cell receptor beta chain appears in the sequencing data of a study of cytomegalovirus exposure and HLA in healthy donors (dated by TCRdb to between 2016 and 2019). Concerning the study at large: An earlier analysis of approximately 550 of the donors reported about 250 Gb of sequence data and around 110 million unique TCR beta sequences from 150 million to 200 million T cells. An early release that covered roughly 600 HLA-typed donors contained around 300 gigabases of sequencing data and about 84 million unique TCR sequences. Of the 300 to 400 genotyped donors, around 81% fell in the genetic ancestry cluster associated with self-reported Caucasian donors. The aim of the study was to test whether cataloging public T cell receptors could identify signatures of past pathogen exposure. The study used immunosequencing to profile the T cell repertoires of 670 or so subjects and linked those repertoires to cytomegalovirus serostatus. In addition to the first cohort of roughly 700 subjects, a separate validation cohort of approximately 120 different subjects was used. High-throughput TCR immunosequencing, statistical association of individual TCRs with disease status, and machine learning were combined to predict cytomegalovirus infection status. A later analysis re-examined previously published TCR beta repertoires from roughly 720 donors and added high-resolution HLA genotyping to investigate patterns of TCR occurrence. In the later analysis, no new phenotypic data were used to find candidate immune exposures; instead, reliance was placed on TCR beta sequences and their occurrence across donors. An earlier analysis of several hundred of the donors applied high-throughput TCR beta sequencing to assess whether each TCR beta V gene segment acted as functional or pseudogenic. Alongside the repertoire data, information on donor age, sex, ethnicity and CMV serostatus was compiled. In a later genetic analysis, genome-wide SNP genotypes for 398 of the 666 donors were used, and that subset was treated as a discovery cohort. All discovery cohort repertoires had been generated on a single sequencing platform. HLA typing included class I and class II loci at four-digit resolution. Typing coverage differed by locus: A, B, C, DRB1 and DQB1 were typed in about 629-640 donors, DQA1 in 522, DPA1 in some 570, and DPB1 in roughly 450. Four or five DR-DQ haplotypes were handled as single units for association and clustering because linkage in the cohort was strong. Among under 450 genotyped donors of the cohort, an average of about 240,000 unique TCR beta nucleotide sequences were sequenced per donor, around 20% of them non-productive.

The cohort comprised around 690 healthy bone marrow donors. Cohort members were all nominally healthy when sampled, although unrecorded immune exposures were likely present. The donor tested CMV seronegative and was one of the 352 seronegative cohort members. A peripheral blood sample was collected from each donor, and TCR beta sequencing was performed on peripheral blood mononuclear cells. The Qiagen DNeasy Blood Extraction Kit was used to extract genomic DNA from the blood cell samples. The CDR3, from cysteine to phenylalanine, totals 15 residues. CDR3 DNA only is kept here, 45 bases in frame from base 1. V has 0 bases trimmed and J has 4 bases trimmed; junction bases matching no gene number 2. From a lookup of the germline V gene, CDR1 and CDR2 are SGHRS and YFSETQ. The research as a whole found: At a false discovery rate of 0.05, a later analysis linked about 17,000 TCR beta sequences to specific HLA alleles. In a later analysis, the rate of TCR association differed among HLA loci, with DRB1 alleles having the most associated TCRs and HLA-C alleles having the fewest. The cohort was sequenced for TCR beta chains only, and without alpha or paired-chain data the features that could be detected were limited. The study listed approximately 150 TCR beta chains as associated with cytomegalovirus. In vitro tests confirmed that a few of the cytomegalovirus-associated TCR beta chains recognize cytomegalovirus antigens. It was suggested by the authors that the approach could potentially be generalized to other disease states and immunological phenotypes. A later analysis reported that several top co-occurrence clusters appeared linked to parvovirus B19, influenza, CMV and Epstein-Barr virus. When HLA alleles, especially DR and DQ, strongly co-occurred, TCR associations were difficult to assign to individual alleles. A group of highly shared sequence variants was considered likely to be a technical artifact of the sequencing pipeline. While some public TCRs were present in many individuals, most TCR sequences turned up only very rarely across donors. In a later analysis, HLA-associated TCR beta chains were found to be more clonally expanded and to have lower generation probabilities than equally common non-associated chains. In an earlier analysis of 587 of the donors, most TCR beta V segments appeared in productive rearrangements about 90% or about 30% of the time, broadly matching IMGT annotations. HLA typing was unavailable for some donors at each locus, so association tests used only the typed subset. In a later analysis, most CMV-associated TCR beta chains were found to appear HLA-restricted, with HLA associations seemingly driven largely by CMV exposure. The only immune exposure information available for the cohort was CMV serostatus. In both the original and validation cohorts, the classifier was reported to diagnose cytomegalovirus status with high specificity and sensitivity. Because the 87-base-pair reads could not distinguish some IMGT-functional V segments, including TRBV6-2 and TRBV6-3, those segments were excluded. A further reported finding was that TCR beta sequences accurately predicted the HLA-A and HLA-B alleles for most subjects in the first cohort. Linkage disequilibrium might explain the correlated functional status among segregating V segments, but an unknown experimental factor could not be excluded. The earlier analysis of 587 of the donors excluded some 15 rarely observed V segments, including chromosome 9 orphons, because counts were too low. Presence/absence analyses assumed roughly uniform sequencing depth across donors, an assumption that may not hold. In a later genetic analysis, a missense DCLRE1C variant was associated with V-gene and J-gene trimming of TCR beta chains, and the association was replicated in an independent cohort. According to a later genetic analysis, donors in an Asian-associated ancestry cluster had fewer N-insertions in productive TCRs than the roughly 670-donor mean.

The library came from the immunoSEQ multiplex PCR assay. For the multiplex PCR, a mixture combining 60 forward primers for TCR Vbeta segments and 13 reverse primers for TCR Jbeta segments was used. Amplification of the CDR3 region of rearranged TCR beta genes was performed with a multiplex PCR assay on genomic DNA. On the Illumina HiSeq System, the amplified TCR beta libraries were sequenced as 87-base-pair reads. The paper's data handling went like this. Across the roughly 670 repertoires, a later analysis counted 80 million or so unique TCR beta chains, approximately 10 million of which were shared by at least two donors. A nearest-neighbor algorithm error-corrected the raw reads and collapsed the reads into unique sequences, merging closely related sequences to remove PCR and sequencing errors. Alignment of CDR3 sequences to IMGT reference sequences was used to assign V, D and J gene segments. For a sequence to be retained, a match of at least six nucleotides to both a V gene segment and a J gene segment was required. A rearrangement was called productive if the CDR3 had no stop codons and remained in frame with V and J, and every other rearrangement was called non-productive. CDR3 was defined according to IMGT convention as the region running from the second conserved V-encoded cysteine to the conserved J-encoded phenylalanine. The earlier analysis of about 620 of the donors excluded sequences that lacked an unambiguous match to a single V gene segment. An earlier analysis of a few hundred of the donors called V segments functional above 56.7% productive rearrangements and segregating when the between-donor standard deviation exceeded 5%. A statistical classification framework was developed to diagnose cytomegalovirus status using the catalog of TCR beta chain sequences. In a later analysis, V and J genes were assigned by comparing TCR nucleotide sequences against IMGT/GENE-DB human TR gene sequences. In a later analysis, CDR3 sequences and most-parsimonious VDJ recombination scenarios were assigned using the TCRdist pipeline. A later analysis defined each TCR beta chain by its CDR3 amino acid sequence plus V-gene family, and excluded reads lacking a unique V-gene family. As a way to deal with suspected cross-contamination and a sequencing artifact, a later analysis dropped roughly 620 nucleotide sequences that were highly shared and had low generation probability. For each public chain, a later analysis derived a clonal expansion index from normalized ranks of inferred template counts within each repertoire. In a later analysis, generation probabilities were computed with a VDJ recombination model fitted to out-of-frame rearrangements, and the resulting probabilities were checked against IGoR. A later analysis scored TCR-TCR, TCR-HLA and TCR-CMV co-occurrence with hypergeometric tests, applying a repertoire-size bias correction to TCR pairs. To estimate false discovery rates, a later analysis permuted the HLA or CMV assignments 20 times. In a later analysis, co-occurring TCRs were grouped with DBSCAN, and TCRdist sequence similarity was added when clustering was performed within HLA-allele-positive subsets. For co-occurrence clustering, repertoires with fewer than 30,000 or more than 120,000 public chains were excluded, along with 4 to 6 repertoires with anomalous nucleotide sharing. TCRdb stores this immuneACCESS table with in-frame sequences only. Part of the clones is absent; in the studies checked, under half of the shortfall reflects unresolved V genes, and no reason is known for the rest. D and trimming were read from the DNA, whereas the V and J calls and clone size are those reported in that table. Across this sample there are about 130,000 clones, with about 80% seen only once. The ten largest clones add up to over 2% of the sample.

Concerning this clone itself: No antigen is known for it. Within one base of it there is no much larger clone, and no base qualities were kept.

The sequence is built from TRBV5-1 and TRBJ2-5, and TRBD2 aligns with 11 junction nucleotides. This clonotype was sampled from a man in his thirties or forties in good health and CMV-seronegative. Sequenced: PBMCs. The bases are TGCGCCAGCAGCTTGGGCCTAGCGGGAGGAGAGACCCAGTACTTC. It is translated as CASSLGLAGGETQYF.